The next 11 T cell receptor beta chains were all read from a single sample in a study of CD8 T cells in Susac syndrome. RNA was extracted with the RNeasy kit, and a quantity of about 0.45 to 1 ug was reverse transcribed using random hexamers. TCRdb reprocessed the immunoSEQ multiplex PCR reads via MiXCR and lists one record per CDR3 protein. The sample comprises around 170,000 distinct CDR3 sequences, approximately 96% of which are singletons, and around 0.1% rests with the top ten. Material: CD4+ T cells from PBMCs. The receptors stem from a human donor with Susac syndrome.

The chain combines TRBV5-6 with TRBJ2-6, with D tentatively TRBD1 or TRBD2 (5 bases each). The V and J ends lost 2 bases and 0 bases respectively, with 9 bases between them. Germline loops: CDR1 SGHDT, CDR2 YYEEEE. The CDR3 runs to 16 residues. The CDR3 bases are TGTGCCAGCAGCTTAGAGGGGAGCTCTGGGGCCAACGTCCTGACTTTC. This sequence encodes CASSLEGSSGANVLTF.

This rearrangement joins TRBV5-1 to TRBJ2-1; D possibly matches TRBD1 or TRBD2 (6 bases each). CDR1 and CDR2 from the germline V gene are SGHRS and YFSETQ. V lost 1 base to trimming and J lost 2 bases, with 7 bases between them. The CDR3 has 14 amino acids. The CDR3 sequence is CASSLRGPYNEQFF. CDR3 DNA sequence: TGCGCCAGCAGCTTGCGGGGGCCCTACAATGAGCAGTTCTTC. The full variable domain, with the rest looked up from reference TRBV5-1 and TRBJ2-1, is KAGVTQTPRYLIKTRGQQVTLSCSPISGHRSVSWYQQTPGQGLQFLFEYFSETQRNKGNFPGRFSGRQFSNSRSEMNVSTLELGDSALYLCASSLRGPYNEQFFGPGTRLTVL.

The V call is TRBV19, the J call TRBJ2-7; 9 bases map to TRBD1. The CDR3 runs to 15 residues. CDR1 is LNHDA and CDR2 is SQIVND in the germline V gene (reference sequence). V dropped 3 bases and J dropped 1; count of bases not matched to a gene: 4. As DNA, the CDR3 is TGTGCCAGTAGTATGGGGACAGGGAGGTCCTACGAGCAGTACTTC. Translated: CASSMGTGRSYEQYF.

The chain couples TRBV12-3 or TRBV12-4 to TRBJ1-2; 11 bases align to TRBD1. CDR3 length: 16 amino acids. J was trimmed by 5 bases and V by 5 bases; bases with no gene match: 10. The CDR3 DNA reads TGTGCCAGCAGTCCCGGGACAGGGGGGAAATGGTATGGCTACACCTTC. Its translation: CASSPGTGGKWYGYTF.

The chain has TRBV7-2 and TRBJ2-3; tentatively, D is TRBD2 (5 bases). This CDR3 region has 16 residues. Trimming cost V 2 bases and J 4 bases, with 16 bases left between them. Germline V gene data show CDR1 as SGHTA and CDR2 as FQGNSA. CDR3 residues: CASSLTVGLAADTQYF. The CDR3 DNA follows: TGTGCCAGCAGCTTAACGGTTGGACTTGCTGCAGATACGCAGTATTTT.

The CDR3 nucleotides read TGTGCCAGCAGCTCTAGCGGGGGGGGCACAGATACGCAGTATTTT. Residues: CASSSSGGGTDTQYF. The chain employs TRBV7-2 and TRBJ2-3; 12 nucleotides match TRBD2. J lost 1 base, V lost 4 bases, and 0 bases had no gene match. Per germline, CDR1 SGHTA and CDR2 FQGNSA. The CDR3 covers 15 residues.

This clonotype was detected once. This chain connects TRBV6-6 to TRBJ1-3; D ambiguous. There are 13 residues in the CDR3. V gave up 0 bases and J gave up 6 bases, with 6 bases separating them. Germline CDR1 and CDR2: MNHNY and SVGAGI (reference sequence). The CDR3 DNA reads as TGTGCCAGCAGTTACTCGTTGGTAAACACCATATATTTT. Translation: CASSYSLVNTIYF.

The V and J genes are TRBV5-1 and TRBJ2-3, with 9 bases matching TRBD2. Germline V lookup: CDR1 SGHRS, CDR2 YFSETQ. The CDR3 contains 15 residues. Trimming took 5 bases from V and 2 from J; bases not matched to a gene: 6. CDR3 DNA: TGCGCCAGCAGACCCGGGACTAGCATCACAGATACGCAGTATTTT. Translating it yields CASRPGTSITDTQYF.

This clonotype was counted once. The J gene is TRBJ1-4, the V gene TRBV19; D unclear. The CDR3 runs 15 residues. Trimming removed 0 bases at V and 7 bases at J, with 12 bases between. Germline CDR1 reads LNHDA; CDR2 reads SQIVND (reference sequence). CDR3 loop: CASSIESGRLEKLFF. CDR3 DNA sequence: TGTGCCAGTAGTATAGAATCCGGTAGACTTGAAAAACTGTTTTTT.

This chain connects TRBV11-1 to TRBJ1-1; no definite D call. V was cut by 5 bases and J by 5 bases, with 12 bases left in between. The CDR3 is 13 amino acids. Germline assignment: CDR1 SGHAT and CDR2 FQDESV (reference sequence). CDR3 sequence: CASSARWETEAFF. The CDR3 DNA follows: TGTGCCAGCAGCGCCCGGTGGGAGACTGAAGCTTTCTTT. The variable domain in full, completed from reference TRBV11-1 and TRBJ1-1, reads EAEVAQSPRYKITEKSQAVAFWCDPISGHATLYWYRQILGQGPELLVQFQDESVVDDSQLPKDRFSAERLKGVDSTLKIQPAELGDSAMYLCASSARWETEAFFGQGTRLTVV.

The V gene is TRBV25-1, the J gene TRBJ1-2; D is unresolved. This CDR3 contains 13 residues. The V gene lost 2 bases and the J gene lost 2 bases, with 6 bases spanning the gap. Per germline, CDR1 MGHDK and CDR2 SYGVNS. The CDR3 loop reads CASSEVGNYGYTF. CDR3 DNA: TGTGCCAGCAGTGAAGTAGGGAACTATGGCTACACCTTC.